This T cell receptor (beta chain) was sequenced during a study of a mutant IDH1 vaccine in newly diagnosed glioma. Study-wide background: Beginning 4-6 weeks after radiotherapy alone, or with temozolomide cycles, vaccination took place. Treated individuals were about 62% male and approximately 38% female, averaging 40.4 years of age. Previous care, which was radiotherapy, temozolomide, or both, most often involved both.

General study results and limits: Pseudoprogression apparently lacked any relation to changes in top peripheral T cell clonotypes.

Sequencing was performed with immunoSEQ multiplex PCR; in TCRdb, only in-frame clones are kept and a portion is missing. This sample has 30,000 or so clones; approximately 84% occur once, and the top ten carry roughly 30%. The time point is: week 47, end of study. Alongside topical imiquimod, each dose of vaccine comprised 300 ug of mutant IDH1 20-mer peptide. In regard to this clone: Antigen unknown.

The sequencing used PBMCs, collected from a glioma patient whose treatment included an IDH1 peptide vaccine. This TCR was recovered from a man aged 25 to 40 with glioma.

In DNA, the CDR3 is TGCGCCAGCAGGTTTGAGGTGGACTCTGGAAACACCATATATTTT. Translating it yields CASRFEVDSGNTIYF. V is TRBV5-1 and J is TRBJ1-3; D is ambiguous. Between the trimmed V and J ends, which lost 5 bases and 0 bases, there was a span of 12 bases. The CDR3 runs to 15 residues. The germline gives CDR1 SGHRS, CDR2 YFSETQ.